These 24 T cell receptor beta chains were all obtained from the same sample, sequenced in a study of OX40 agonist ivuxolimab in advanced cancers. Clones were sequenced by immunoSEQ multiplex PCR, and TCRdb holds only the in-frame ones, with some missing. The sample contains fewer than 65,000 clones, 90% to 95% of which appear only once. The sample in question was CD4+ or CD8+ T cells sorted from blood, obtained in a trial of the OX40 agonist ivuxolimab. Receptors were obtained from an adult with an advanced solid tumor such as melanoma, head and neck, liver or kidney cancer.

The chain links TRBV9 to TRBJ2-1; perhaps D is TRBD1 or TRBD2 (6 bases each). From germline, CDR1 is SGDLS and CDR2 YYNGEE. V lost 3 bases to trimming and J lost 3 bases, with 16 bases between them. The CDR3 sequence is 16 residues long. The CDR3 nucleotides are TGTGCCAGCAGCGAGGGGGGCCAGGGGCTCTACAATGAGCAGTTCTTC. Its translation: CASSEGGQGLYNEQFF.

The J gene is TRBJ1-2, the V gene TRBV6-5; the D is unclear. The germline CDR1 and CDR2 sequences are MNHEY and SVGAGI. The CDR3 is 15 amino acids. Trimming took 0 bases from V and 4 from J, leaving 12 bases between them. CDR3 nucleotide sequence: TGTGCCAGCAGTTACTCGAAGTCGGGGAGCTATGGCTACACCTTC. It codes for CASSYSKSGSYGYTF.

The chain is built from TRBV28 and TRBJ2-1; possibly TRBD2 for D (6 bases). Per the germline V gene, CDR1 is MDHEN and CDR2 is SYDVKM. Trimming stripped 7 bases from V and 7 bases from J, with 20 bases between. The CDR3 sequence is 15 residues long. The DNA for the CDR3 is TGTGCCAGCATAGCCCTGGAGGGCCGGGGTAATGAGCAGTTCTTC. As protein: CASIALEGRGNEQFF.

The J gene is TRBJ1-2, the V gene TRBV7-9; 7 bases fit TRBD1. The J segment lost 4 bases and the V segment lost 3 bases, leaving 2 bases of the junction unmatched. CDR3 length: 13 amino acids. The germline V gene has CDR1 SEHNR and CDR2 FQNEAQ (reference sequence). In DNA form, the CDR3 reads TGTGCCAGCAGCTTCGGGACAGCCTATGGCTACACCTTC. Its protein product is CASSFGTAYGYTF. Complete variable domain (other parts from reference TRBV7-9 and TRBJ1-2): DTGVSQNPRHKITKRGQNVTFRCDPISEHNRLYWYRQTLGQGPEFLTYFQNEAQLEKSRLLSDRFSAERPKGSFSTLEIQRTEQGDSAMYLCASSFGTAYGYTFGSGTRLTVV.

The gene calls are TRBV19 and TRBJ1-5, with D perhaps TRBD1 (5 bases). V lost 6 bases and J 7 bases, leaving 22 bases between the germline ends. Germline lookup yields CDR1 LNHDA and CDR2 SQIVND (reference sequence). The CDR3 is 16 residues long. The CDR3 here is CASRDPRTSSSQPQHF. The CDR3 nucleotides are TGTGCCAGTAGAGACCCTCGGACATCTTCCAGCCAGCCCCAGCATTTT.

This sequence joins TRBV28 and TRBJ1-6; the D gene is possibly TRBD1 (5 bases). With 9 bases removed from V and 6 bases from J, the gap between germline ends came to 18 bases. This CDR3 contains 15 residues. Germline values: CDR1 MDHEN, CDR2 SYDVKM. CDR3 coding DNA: TGTGCCAGTACCGACAGACTTATCATTAATTCACCCCTCCACTTT. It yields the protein CASTDRLIINSPLHF.

The CDR3 sequence: CASSIVPQGREYNEQFF. In nucleotides, the CDR3 is TGTGCCAGTAGTATAGTCCCCCAGGGGCGAGAATACAATGAGCAGTTCTTC. V and J are TRBV19 and TRBJ2-1, with D possibly matching TRBD1 (6 bases). Germline values: CDR1 LNHDA, CDR2 SQIVND (reference sequence). The length of the CDR3 is 17 residues. V was shortened by 1 base and J by 4 bases, with 17 bases between the two germline ends.

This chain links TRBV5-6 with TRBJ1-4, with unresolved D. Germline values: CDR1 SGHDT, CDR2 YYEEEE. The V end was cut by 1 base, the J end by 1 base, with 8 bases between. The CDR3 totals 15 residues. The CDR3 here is CASSLSLGTNEKLFF. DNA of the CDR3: TGTGCCAGCAGCTTGTCTCTCGGAACTAATGAAAAACTGTTTTTT.

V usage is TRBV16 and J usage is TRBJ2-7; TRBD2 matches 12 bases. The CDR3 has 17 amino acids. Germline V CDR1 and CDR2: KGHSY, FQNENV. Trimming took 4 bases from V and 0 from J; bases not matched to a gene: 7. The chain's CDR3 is CASSPPLLAGGSYEQYF. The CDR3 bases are TGTGCCAGCAGCCCCCCCTTACTAGCGGGGGGCTCCTACGAGCAGTACTTC.

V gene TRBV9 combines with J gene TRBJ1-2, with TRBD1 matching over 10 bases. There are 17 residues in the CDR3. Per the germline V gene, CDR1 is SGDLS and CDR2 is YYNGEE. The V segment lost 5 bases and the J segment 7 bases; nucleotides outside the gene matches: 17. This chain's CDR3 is CASSRLPRDRGKGGYTF. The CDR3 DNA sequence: TGTGCCAGCAGTAGACTACCCCGGGACAGGGGTAAAGGTGGCTACACCTTC.

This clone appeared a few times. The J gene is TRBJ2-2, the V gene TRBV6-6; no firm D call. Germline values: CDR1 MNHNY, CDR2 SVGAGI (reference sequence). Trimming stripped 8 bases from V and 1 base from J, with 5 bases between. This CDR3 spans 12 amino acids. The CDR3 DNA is TGTGCCAGCGGGGAGAACACCGGGGAGCTGTTTTTT. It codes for CASGENTGELFF.

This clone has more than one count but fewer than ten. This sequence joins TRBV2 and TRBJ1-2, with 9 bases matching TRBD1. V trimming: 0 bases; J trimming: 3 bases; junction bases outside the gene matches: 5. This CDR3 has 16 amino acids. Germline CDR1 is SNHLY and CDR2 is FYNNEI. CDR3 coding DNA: TGTGCCAGCAGTGAAGCGCTTACAGGGGGCGACTATGGCTACACCTTC. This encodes CASSEALTGGDYGYTF.

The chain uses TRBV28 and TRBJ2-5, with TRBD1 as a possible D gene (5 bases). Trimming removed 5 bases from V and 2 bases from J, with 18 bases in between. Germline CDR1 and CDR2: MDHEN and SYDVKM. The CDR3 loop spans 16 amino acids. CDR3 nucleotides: TGTGCCAGCAGTCCCCCCCAAGGACACCTACAAGAGACCCAGTACTTC. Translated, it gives CASSPPQGHLQETQYF.

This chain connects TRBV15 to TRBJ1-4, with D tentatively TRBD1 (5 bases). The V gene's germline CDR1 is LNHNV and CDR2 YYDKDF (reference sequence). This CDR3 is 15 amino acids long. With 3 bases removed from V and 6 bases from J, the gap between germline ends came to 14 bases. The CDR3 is CATSRPSGDYEKLFF. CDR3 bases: TGTGCCACCAGCAGGCCTTCGGGGGACTATGAAAAACTGTTTTTT.

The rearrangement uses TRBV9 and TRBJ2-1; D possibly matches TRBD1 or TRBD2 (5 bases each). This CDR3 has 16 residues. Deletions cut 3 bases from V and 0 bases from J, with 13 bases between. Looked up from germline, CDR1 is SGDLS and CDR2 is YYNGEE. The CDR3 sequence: CASSASGGSSYNEQFF. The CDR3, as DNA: TGTGCCAGCAGCGCAAGTGGGGGTAGCTCCTACAATGAGCAGTTCTTC.

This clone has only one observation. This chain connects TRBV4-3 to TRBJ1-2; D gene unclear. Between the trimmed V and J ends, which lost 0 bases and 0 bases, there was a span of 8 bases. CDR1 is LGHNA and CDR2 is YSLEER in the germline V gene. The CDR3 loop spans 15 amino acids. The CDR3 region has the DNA TGCGCCAGCAGCCAAGATAACCTCTCTAACTATGGCTACACCTTC. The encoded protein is CASSQDNLSNYGYTF.

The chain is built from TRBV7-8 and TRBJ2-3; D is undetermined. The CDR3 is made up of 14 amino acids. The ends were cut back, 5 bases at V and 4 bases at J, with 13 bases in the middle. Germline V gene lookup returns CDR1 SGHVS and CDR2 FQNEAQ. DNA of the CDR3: TGTGCCAGCAGCCCAGACCCGGGCCCAGATACGCAGTATTTT. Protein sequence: CASSPDPGPDTQYF.

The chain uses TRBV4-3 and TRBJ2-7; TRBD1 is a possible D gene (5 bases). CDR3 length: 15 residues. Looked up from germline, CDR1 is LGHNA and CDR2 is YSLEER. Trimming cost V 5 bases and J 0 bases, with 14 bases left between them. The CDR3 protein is CASSFGQGASYEQYF. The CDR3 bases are TGCGCCAGCAGCTTCGGACAAGGGGCCTCCTACGAGCAGTACTTC.

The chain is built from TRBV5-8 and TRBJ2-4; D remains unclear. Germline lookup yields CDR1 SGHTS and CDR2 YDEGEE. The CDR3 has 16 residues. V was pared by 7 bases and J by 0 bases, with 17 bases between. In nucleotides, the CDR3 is TGTGCCAGCTCCGATACTTCGTTGATAGCCAAAAACATTCAGTACTTC. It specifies CASSDTSLIAKNIQYF.

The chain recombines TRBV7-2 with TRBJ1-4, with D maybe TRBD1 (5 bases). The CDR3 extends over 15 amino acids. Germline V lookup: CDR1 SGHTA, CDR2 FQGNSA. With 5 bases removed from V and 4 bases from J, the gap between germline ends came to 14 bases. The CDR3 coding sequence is TGTGCCAGCAGCCGCGTCAGGGATTATAATGAAAAACTGTTTTTT. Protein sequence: CASSRVRDYNEKLFF. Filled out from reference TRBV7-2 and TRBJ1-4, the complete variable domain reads GAGVSQSPSNKVTEKGKDVELRCDPISGHTALYWYRQSLGQGLEFLIYFQGNSAPDKSGLPSDRFSAERTGGSVSTLTIQRTQQEDSAVYLCASSRVRDYNEKLFFGSGTQLSVL.

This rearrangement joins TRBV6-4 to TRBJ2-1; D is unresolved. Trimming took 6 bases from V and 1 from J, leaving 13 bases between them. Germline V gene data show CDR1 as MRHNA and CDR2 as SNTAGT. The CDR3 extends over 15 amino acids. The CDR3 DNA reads TGTGCCAGCAGCGTGACGGGTGATTCCTACAATGAGCAGTTCTTC. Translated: CASSVTGDSYNEQFF.

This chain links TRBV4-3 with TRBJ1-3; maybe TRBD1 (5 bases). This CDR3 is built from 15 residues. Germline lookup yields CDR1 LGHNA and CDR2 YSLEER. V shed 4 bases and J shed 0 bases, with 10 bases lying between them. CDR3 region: CASSPPQDSGNTIYF. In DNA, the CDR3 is TGCGCCAGCAGCCCCCCACAGGACTCTGGAAACACCATATATTTT.

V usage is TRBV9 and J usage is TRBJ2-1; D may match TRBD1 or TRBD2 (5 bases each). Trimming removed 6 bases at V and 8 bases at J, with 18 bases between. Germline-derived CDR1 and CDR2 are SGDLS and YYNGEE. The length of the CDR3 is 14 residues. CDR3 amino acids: CASNPGPLADEQFF. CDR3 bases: TGTGCCAGCAACCCGGGACCCCTAGCCGATGAGCAGTTCTTC.

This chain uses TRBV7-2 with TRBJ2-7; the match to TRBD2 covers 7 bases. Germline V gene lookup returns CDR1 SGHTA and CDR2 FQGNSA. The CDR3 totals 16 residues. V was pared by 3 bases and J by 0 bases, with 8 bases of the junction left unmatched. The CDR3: CASSLGSAGASYEQYF. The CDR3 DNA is TGTGCCAGCAGCTTGGGATCGGCGGGAGCCTCCTACGAGCAGTACTTC.